The subject of this entry is one TCR beta chain. The sample belongs to a study of T cell repertoires in cytomegalovirus infection. Trimming removed 2 bases from V and 0 bases from J, with 20 bases in between. Germline V CDR1 and CDR2: SGHAT, FQNNGV. The CDR3 totals 20 residues. TCRdb reprocessed the reads via MiXCR and lists one record per CDR3 protein. The sample has 250,000 to 300,000 distinct CDR3 sequences, approximately 15% seen once; the top ten hold around 8.7%. Sequencing was done on a sample of PBMCs. The rearrangement links TRBV11-2 to TRBJ2-6, with D possibly being TRBD1 (6 bases). The sequence was obtained from a human donor in good health (CMV status not recorded). Some clones in this sample may be carry-over from other donors' samples. Here the CDR3 DNA reads TGTGCCAGCAGCTTAAGGGACACCGGGCCCATAAGCTCTGGGGCCAACGTCCTGACTTTC. Translating gives CASSLRDTGPISSGANVLTF.